Below, 26 T cell receptor beta chains from the same sample are listed, as sequenced in a study of spatial heterogeneity in lung cancer. Noted time point: sample taken at primary tumor resection. MiXCR was run by TCRdb on the 5' RACE reads, yielding one entry per CDR3 protein. The repertoire consists of tens of thousands of distinct CDR3 sequences, with approximately 6% occurring once and the leading ten covering 14% to 15%. The specimen comprised PBMCs, sampled at surgery. The source of these receptors is a female donor with early-stage non-small cell lung cancer.

Only a few counts were recorded for this clonotype. V usage is TRBV20-1 and J usage is TRBJ2-1; 9 positions match TRBD2. J was trimmed by 7 bases and V by 1 base; bases with no gene match: 11. Germline V gives CDR1 DFQATT, CDR2 SNEGSKA (reference sequence). This CDR3 is 16 amino acids long. The CDR3 sequence is CSARARLAGWRNEQFF. The CDR3 region has the DNA TGCAGTGCTAGAGCGCGGCTAGCGGGATGGAGGAATGAGCAGTTCTTC.

V gene TRBV6-1 combines with J gene TRBJ1-1; 9 bases map to TRBD1. Trimming took 6 bases from V and 4 from J; bases not matched to a gene: 6. The CDR3 consists of 14 residues. Germline V gives CDR1 MNHNS, CDR2 SASEGT. CDR3 in amino acids: CASSNRGQITEAFF. The CDR3, as DNA: TGTGCCAGCAGCAACAGGGGGCAGATCACTGAAGCTTTCTTT.

This clonotype occurred a few times. V usage is TRBV7-2 and J usage is TRBJ2-7, with 8 bases aligning to TRBD1. Germline V gives CDR1 SGHTA, CDR2 FQGNSA. CDR3 length: 15 residues. V was clipped by 0 bases and J by 0 bases; unmatched bases: 1. CDR3: CASSLADRVSYEQYV. The CDR3 nucleotides are TGTGCCAGCAGCTTAGCGGACAGGGTCTCCTACGAGCAGTACGTC.

CDR3 residues: CASSARSGSGLTSNQPQHF. The CDR3 DNA is TGTGCCAGCAGTGCCCGCTCGGGCAGTGGGCTTACAAGCAATCAGCCCCAGCATTTT. This chain links TRBV6-1 with TRBJ1-5; D is ambiguous. The V end was cut by 4 bases, the J end by 1 base, with 23 bases between. The CDR3 loop spans 19 amino acids. From germline, CDR1 is MNHNS and CDR2 SASEGT.

This clonotype came up a few times. The chain joins TRBV9 to TRBJ2-7; tentative D call: TRBD1 (7 bases). Trimming shortened V by 3 bases and J by 2 bases, and 9 bases separated the two germline ends. Germline lookup yields CDR1 SGDLS and CDR2 YYNGEE. The CDR3 spans 13 residues. CDR3 amino acids: CASSAGGTYEQYF. DNA for the CDR3: TGTGCCAGCAGCGCAGGGGGGACCTACGAGCAGTACTTC.

This clonotype was counted only a few times. V is TRBV20-1 and J is TRBJ2-5; 9 nucleotides agree with TRBD2. CDR3 length: 15 residues. The germline gives CDR1 DFQATT, CDR2 SNEGSKA (reference sequence). CDR3: CRAVMAGGPRETQYF. The CDR3 DNA reads as TGCAGGGCGGTCATGGCGGGAGGGCCGAGGGAGACCCAGTACTTC.

In its sample, this clonotype was seen many times. The chain couples TRBV7-8 to TRBJ1-3; a weak D match, TRBD1 (5 bases). Germline V lookup: CDR1 SGHVS, CDR2 FQNEAQ. CDR3 length: 15 residues. The V end was cut by 6 bases, the J end by 0 bases, with 12 bases between. CDR3 nucleotide sequence: TGTGCCAGCAGGGAGACAGCCACCTCTGGAAACACCATATATTTT. Its translation: CASRETATSGNTIYF.

This clonotype was found a few times. The chain couples TRBV18 to TRBJ1-5; D gene ambiguous. This CDR3 comprises 14 residues. V was pared by 4 bases and J by 3 bases, with 10 bases between. Per the germline V gene, CDR1 is KGHSH and CDR2 is LQKENI. The CDR3 DNA is TGTGCCAGCTCACAGGCAGGCCCCAATCAGCCCCAGCATTTT. Translated: CASSQAGPNQPQHF.

This chain connects TRBV2 to TRBJ1-6; TRBD1 matches 7 bases. The CDR3 spans 15 residues. The germline V gene encodes CDR1 SNHLY and CDR2 FYNNEI. J was trimmed by 3 bases and V by 5 bases; bases with no gene match: 4. The CDR3 DNA is TGTGCCAGCAGTCCTGGGACAGTCTATAATTCACCCCTCCACTTT. Translating it yields CASSPGTVYNSPLHF.

The table lists this clonotype with many counts. Here the CDR3 reads CASSLGTRGRQETQYF. Written as DNA, the CDR3 is TGTGCCAGCAGCTTGGGGACGCGGGGGCGACAAGAGACCCAGTACTTC. The J gene is TRBJ2-5, the V gene TRBV5-6, with D perhaps TRBD2 (7 bases). From germline, CDR1 is SGHDT and CDR2 YYEEEE. This CDR3 has 16 amino acids. V gave up 0 bases and J gave up 2 bases, with 14 bases separating them.

This clonotype was detected a few times. The CDR3 protein is CSARDQTGRNYGYTF. In nucleotides, the CDR3 is TGCAGTGCTAGAGATCAGACAGGCAGGAACTATGGCTACACCTTC. The rearrangement uses TRBV20-1 and TRBJ1-2; D may be TRBD1 (6 bases). From germline, CDR1 is DFQATT and CDR2 SNEGSKA (reference sequence). This CDR3 has 15 residues. V lost 0 bases to trimming and J lost 2 bases, with 13 bases between them.

Turning to this clonotype: A read error may be the cause here, since a much bigger clone is one base away. The V and J genes are TRBV5-6 and TRBJ1-3; D gene uncertain. The CDR3 is 16 amino acids. V was clipped by 4 bases and J by 2 bases, with 16 bases between them. Germline CDR1 and CDR2: SGHDT and YYEEEE. The CDR3 spells CASSARTAITGNTIYF. Written as DNA, the CDR3 is TGTGCCAGCAGCGCCCGGACCGCCATCACTGGAAACACCATATATTTT.

With regard to this clonotype: The junction shows a germline mismatch at one end, possibly a read error. The genes are TRBV28 and TRBJ2-1; D possibly corresponds to TRBD1 (5 bases). The CDR3 contains 15 residues. CDR1 is MDHEN and CDR2 is SYDVKM in the germline V gene. The DNA for the CDR3 is TGTGCCAGCAGTTTGACCCCCTCCCCCGAACAGGATGAATTATTC. Translation: CASSLTPSPEQDELF. The variable domain in full, completed from reference TRBV28 and TRBJ2-1, reads DVKVTQSSRYLVKRTGEKVFLECVQDMDHENMFWYRQDPGLGLRLIYFSYDVKMKEKGDIPEGYSVSREKKERFSLILESASTNQTSMYLCASSLTPSPEQDELFGPGTRLTVL.

This chain uses TRBV29-1 with TRBJ1-5; possibly TRBD1 for D (6 bases). Germline values: CDR1 SQVTM, CDR2 ANQGSEA. V dropped 7 bases and J dropped 7 bases, with 20 bases sitting between them. CDR3 length: 14 residues. The CDR3 here is CSAGAGEGGQPQHF. In DNA, the CDR3 is TGCAGCGCCGGTGCAGGGGAGGGTGGGCAGCCCCAGCATTTT.

This clonotype was seen a few times. The chain has TRBV19 and TRBJ2-2, with D perhaps matching TRBD1 or TRBD2 (5 bases each). The CDR3 runs to 15 residues. CDR1 LNHDA and CDR2 SQIVND come from the germline V gene (reference sequence). V shed 2 bases and J shed 5 bases, with 12 bases lying between them. CDR3 in DNA: TGTGCCAGTAGTATACCCGGGGCCGGAACCGGGGAGCTGTTTTTT. Translated: CASSIPGAGTGELFF. The variable domain in full, with the rest retrieved from reference TRBV19 and TRBJ2-2, is DGGITQSPKYLFRKEGQNVTLSCEQNLNHDAMYWYRQDPGQGLRLIYYSQIVNDFQKGDIAEGYSVSREKKESFPLTVTSAQKNPTAFYLCASSIPGAGTGELFFGEGSRLTVL.

This clonotype was observed at least ten times. The chain combines TRBV20-1 with TRBJ1-1, with TRBD1 identical over 7 bases. The CDR3 contains 14 residues. V was clipped by 4 bases and J by 0 bases; unmatched bases: 5. Germline CDR1 DFQATT, CDR2 SNEGSKA (reference sequence). DNA for the CDR3: TGCAGTGCTAAGGGCGGGACAGTGAACACTGAAGCTTTCTTT. Protein sequence: CSAKGGTVNTEAFF.

This clonotype was picked up many times. The chain uses TRBV30 and TRBJ1-4; perhaps TRBD1 as D (5 bases). Per the germline V gene, CDR1 is GTSNPN and CDR2 is SVGIG (reference sequence). The CDR3 is 13 amino acids. Trimming removed 5 bases from V and 2 bases from J, with 9 bases in between. The DNA for the CDR3 is TGTGCCTGGGCCAGGGAGACTAATGAAAAACTGTTTTTT. Translating it yields CAWARETNEKLFF.

The CDR3 spells CSAPDNAGTEAFF. CDR3 DNA sequence: TGCAGTGCCCCGGACAACGCGGGCACTGAAGCTTTCTTT. The gene calls are TRBV20-1 and TRBJ1-1; possible D gene TRBD1, 5 bases. Trimming removed 6 bases at V and 4 bases at J, with 15 bases between. Per germline, CDR1 DFQATT and CDR2 SNEGSKA (reference sequence). The CDR3 has 13 residues.

Only a few counts were recorded for this clonotype. V is TRBV2 and J is TRBJ1-3; 10 nucleotides line up with TRBD1. The V and J ends lost 5 bases and 0 bases, in that order; junction bases with no gene match: 7. This CDR3 contains 17 residues. Germline CDR1 is SNHLY and CDR2 is FYNNEI. CDR3 loop: CASSPRDRGISGNTIYF. The DNA of the CDR3 is TGTGCCAGCAGTCCCCGGGACAGGGGTATCTCTGGAAACACCATATATTTT. Combining the CDR3 with reference TRBV2 and TRBJ1-3 gives the whole variable domain EPEVTQTPSHQVTQMGQEVILRCVPISNHLYFYWYRQILGQKVEFLVSFYNNEISEKSEIFDDQFSVERPDGSNFTLKIRSTKLEDSAMYFCASSPRDRGISGNTIYFGEGSWLTVV.

This clonotype was seen repeatedly, ten times or more. The rearrangement joins TRBV7-3 to TRBJ1-2, with D maybe TRBD1 (6 bases). With 4 bases removed from V and 4 bases from J, the gap between germline ends came to 10 bases. The CDR3 has 13 amino acids. The germline gives CDR1 SGHTA, CDR2 FQGTGA. The CDR3 sequence: CASSSTGGYGYTF. The CDR3 DNA reads TGTGCCAGCAGCTCGACAGGAGGCTATGGCTACACCTTC.

This clonotype has a count of ten or more. J is TRBJ1-1 and V is TRBV9, with D possibly TRBD1 on 5 matching bases. V dropped 4 bases and J dropped 4 bases, with 17 bases sitting between them. This CDR3 has 15 amino acids. From germline, CDR1 is SGDLS and CDR2 YYNGEE. DNA of the CDR3: TGTGCCAGCAGCCCCCGACAGACTACAAGCACTGAAGCTTTCTTT. Amino acid sequence: CASSPRQTTSTEAFF.

This clonotype appeared many times. This chain joins TRBV18 and TRBJ2-7; D possibly corresponds to TRBD2 (5 bases). This CDR3 is built from 16 residues. The V gene's germline CDR1 is KGHSH and CDR2 LQKENI. V was cut by 3 bases and J by 0 bases, with 15 bases left in between. In DNA form, the CDR3 reads TGTGCCAGCTCACCGAGGGCTAGATTTTCCTCCTACGAGCAGTACTTC. This codes for CASSPRARFSSYEQYF.

The rearrangement links TRBV6-6 to TRBJ2-2; D perhaps matches TRBD1 (6 bases). Per the germline V gene, CDR1 is MNHNY and CDR2 is SVGAGI (reference sequence). The CDR3 is made up of 16 amino acids. The V gene lost 2 bases and the J gene lost 3 bases, with 13 bases spanning the gap. The CDR3 protein is CASSYPDRLYTGELFF. In DNA, the CDR3 is TGTGCCAGCAGTTACCCCGACAGGTTGTACACCGGGGAGCTGTTTTTT.

This clonotype was counted between two and nine times. This sequence joins TRBV5-1 and TRBJ1-1; 9 bases agree with TRBD1. Per the germline V gene, CDR1 is SGHRS and CDR2 is YFSETQ. The CDR3 runs 14 residues. J was trimmed by 3 bases and V by 4 bases; bases with no gene match: 4. The CDR3 sequence is CASSPRQGDTEAFF. The CDR3 bases are TGCGCCAGCAGCCCAAGACAGGGGGACACTGAAGCTTTCTTT. Full variable domain (outside the CDR3, taken from reference TRBV5-1 and TRBJ1-1): KAGVTQTPRYLIKTRGQQVTLSCSPISGHRSVSWYQQTPGQGLQFLFEYFSETQRNKGNFPGRFSGRQFSNSRSEMNVSTLELGDSALYLCASSPRQGDTEAFFGQGTRLTVV.

This clonotype was found a few times. This chain connects TRBV3-1 to TRBJ1-5; no reliable D call. CDR3 length equals 13 residues. Germline CDR1 and CDR2: LGHDT and YNNKEL (reference sequence). The V end lost 0 bases, the J end lost 6 bases, and 6 bases lay between the germline ends. CDR3 sequence: CASSQDPVQPQHF. The CDR3 bases are TGTGCCAGCAGCCAAGATCCAGTTCAGCCCCAGCATTTT.

This clonotype showed up many times. V and J are TRBV3-1 and TRBJ1-1; D not certain. CDR3 length equals 12 residues. V was pared by 1 base and J by 8 bases, with 8 bases between. Germline V gene data show CDR1 as LGHDT and CDR2 as YNNKEL (reference sequence). Written as DNA, the CDR3 is TGTGCCAGCAGCCAAGTTAACAACGAAGCTTTCTTT. Protein: CASSQVNNEAFF.